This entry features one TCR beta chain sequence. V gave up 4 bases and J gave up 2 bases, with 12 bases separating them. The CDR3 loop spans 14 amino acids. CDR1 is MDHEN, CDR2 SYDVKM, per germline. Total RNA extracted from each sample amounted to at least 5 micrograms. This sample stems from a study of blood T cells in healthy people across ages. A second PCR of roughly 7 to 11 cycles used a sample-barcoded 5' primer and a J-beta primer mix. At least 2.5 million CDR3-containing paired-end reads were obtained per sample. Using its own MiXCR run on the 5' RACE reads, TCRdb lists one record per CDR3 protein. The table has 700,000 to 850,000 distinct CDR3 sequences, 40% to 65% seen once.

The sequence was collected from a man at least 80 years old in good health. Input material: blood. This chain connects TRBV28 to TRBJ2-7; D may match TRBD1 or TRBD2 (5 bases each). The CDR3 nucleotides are TGTGCCAGCAGTTCGGGACCCACCACCTACGAGCAGTACTTC. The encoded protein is CASSSGPTTYEQYF.